This is a list of T cell receptor beta chains from one sample in a study of graft-versus-host responses after intestinal transplantation. Sequencing was performed with immunoSEQ multiplex PCR; in TCRdb, only in-frame clones are kept and a portion is missing. This sample carries tens of thousands of clones, 75% to 90% of them seen once, and the ten largest clones take nearly 0.11%. These TCRs are of unknown antigen specificity. This sample comprised unstimulated CD4+ T cells sorted from spleen or lymph node cells, obtained before intestinal transplant. All receptors derive from a human donor who received an intestinal transplant. CDR3s include the opening cysteine and the closing phenylalanine or tryptophan. A D gene is named only where the DNA matches it firmly. Clone size is shown for a subset of rows, as once, few, many or a class of expanded clone.

CASSPLAGGPNNQPQHF TGTGCCAGTAGTCCCCTTGCCGGGGGACCGAACAATCAGCCCCAGCATTTT TRBV19 17 - - TRBJ1-5
CASGYGGGGTEAFF TGTGCCAGCGGTTACGGTGGGGGGGGCACTGAAGCTTTCTTT TRBV6-5 14 - - TRBJ1-1
CASTQVIGVSGAFF TGTGCCAGCACCCAGGTCATCGGGGTTAGCGGAGCTTTCTTT TRBV7-9 14 - once TRBJ1-1
CASRPSQGEGTEAFF TGTGCCAGCAGACCCAGCCAGGGGGAAGGCACTGAAGCTTTCTTT TRBV7-6 15 TRBD1 - TRBJ1-1
CASGLGQLAGKSTDTQYF TGTGCTAGTGGTTTGGGCCAACTAGCGGGGAAAAGCACAGATACGCAGTATTTT TRBV12-5 18 TRBD2 - TRBJ2-3
CASRSPGDTEAFF TGTGCCAGCAGGAGTCCAGGGGACACTGAAGCTTTCTTT TRBV6-5 13 - once TRBJ1-1
CASSSRQASPLHF TGTGCCAGCAGTTCGAGACAGGCTTCACCCCTCCACTTT TRBV6-6 13 - - TRBJ1-6
CASSLAGALSYNEQFF TGTGCCAGCAGCTTAGCGGGGGCCCTCTCCTACAATGAGCAGTTCTTC TRBV7-9 16 - - TRBJ2-1
CASSLSGWGGTDTQYF TGTGCCAGCAGTTTATCTGGGTGGGGGGGCACAGATACGCAGTATTTT TRBV27 16 - - TRBJ2-3
CASSEAGGRNEQFF TGTGCCAGCAGTGAAGCGGGGGGGCGGAATGAGCAGTTCTTC TRBV6-1 14 - - TRBJ2-1
CASSMGAGIDQPQHF TGCGCCAGCAGCATGGGGGCCGGGATCGATCAGCCCCAGCATTTT TRBV5-1 15 - - TRBJ1-5
CASSPPGQAYNEQFF TGTGCCAGCAGCCCTCCGGGACAGGCTTACAATGAGCAGTTCTTC TRBV6-9 15 TRBD1 - TRBJ2-1
CASGLVQGGNQPQHF TGTGCTAGTGGTTTGGTACAAGGCGGAAATCAGCCCCAGCATTTT TRBV12-5 15 - - TRBJ1-5
CASSYEEPQHF TGTGCCAGCAGTTACGAGGAGCCCCAGCATTTT TRBV6-6 11 - - TRBJ1-5
CASSELRMVDEQFF TGTGCCAGCAGTGAATTGAGGATGGTCGATGAGCAGTTCTTC TRBV2 14 - - TRBJ2-1
CASSPSLAYTGEAFF TGTGCCAGCAGCCCCTCCCTAGCCTATACAGGGGAAGCTTTCTTT TRBV5-4 15 - - TRBJ1-1
CASSRDRAAYGYTF TGCGCCAGCAGCAGGGACAGGGCCGCCTATGGCTACACCTTC TRBV5-1 14 TRBD1 - TRBJ1-2
CASKAGEHSPLHF TGTGCCAGTAAAGCGGGGGAGCATTCACCCCTCCACTTT TRBV19 13 - - TRBJ1-6
CATRGGSGNEKLFF TGTGCCACCCGAGGAGGCAGCGGTAATGAAAAACTGTTTTTT TRBV6-5 14 - - TRBJ1-4
CASSPAGTGGPISGANVLTF TGCGCCAGCAGCCCAGCCGGGACAGGTGGCCCAATCTCTGGGGCCAACGTCCTGACTTTC TRBV5-1 20 TRBD1 - TRBJ2-6
CASSQGGYGYTF TGCGCCAGCAGCCAAGGGGGCTATGGCTACACCTTC TRBV5-1 12 - - TRBJ1-2
CASSESGYEQYF TGTGCCAGCAGTGAGTCCGGCTACGAGCAGTACTTC TRBV2 12 - - TRBJ2-7
CASSVANVREKLFF TGTGCCAGCAGTGTTGCAAATGTTCGGGAAAAACTGTTTTTT TRBV6-1 14 - - TRBJ1-4
CASSLWQGGRMNTEAFF TGTGCCAGCAGCTTATGGCAAGGAGGCCGGATGAACACTGAAGCTTTCTTT TRBV7-9 17 - - TRBJ1-1
CASSLTLAPTYEQFF TGTGCCAGCAGCTTAACACTAGCGCCCACCTATGAGCAGTTCTTC TRBV7-3 15 TRBD2 - TRBJ2-1
CSAWTGPNSPLHF TGCAGCGCCTGGACAGGCCCAAATTCACCCCTCCACTTT TRBV29-1 13 TRBD1 - TRBJ1-6
CASSEPDRVGGYTF TGCGCCAGCAGTGAACCGGACAGGGTCGGAGGCTACACCTTC TRBV10-2 14 TRBD1 few TRBJ1-2
CASRRDRADRKNTEAFF TGTGCCAGCAGGCGGGACAGGGCCGACAGGAAAAACACTGAAGCTTTCTTT TRBV2 17 TRBD1 once TRBJ1-1
CASSEARGLEAFF TGTGCCAGCAGTGAAGCCAGGGGCCTTGAGGCTTTCTTT TRBV6-1 13 - - TRBJ1-1
CASTSGTGTVGELFF TGCGCCAGCACCTCCGGGACAGGGACTGTCGGGGAGCTGTTTTTT TRBV5-1 15 TRBD1 - TRBJ2-2
CASSLSRLNNSPLHF TGTGCCAGCAGTTTAAGCCGACTCAATAATTCACCCCTCCACTTT TRBV27 15 - - TRBJ1-6
CASSRGSGGGYSPLHF TGTGCCAGCAGCCGGGGATCAGGGGGAGGTTACTCACCCCTCCACTTT TRBV5-8 16 TRBD1 - TRBJ1-6
CAGLGLGEETQYF TGTGCCGGCCTAGGACTCGGGGAAGAGACCCAGTACTTC TRBV6-1 13 - few TRBJ2-5
CASSGGWTEAFF TGCGCCAGCAGTGGAGGGTGGACTGAAGCTTTCTTT TRBV10-2 12 - - TRBJ1-1
CASSLEGANVLTF TGTGCCAGCAGTCTAGAGGGGGCCAACGTCCTGACTTTC TRBV7-3 13 - - TRBJ2-6
CATRWSYGYTF TGTGCCACCAGGTGGTCCTATGGCTACACCTTC TRBV19 11 - - TRBJ1-2
CASSIPGGLPINEQFF TGTGCCAGTAGTATCCCAGGGGGATTGCCGATCAATGAGCAGTTCTTC TRBV19 16 TRBD1 - TRBJ2-1
CASSVGVGLDYGYTF TGTGCCAGCAGCGTAGGGGTGGGGCTTGACTATGGCTACACCTTC TRBV9 15 - - TRBJ1-2
CSAAQDRRGYEQYF TGCAGCGCCGCACAGGACCGAAGGGGCTACGAGCAGTACTTC TRBV29-1 14 - - TRBJ2-7
CASREDRGLGTQYF TGTGCCAGCAGGGAGGACAGGGGGTTGGGGACCCAGTACTTC TRBV2 14 TRBD1 - TRBJ2-5
CASSYSGTYEQYF TGTGCCAGCAGTTACAGCGGGACCTACGAGCAGTACTTC TRBV6-5 13 TRBD2 few TRBJ2-7
CASSSWGGTNTQYF TGTGCCAGCAGCTCCTGGGGGGGGACGAATACGCAGTATTTT TRBV5-6 14 TRBD2 - TRBJ2-3
CASSLVSGASTDTQYF TGCGCCAGCAGCCTAGTTAGCGGGGCGAGCACAGATACGCAGTATTTT TRBV4-1 16 TRBD2 - TRBJ2-3
CASRPTGLGEQYF TGTGCCAGCAGGCCCACAGGGCTGGGCGAGCAGTACTTC TRBV7-9 13 - - TRBJ2-7
CASRPGGQPQHF TGTGCCAGCAGGCCAGGGGGACAGCCCCAGCATTTT TRBV27 12 TRBD1 - TRBJ1-5
CASNPGQRNTEAFF TGCGCCAGCAATCCGGGACAGAGGAACACTGAAGCTTTCTTT TRBV5-1 14 TRBD1 - TRBJ1-1
CASSIPQACPNGYTF TGTGCCAGCAGCATTCCACAGGCTTGTCCAAATGGCTACACCTTC TRBV21-1 15 - - TRBJ1-2
CASRPAGTQGTNEKLFF TGTGCCAGTAGACCCGCCGGGACCCAGGGGACTAATGAAAAACTGTTTTTT TRBV19 17 - - TRBJ1-4
CASSLGGTGNYEQYF TGCGCCAGCAGCTTGGGAGGGACAGGAAACTACGAGCAGTACTTC TRBV5-1 15 TRBD1 once TRBJ2-7
CASSAWTGGDNYGYTF TGTGCCAGCAGCGCTTGGACAGGGGGGGATAACTATGGCTACACCTTC TRBV5-8 16 TRBD1 - TRBJ1-2
CSVLTGLADYNEQFF TGCAGCGTTTTGACAGGACTAGCGGACTACAATGAGCAGTTCTTC TRBV29-1 15 TRBD2 once TRBJ2-1
CASNTLQRNTEAFF TGTGCCAGCAACACCCTACAGAGGAACACTGAAGCTTTCTTT TRBV28 14 - few TRBJ1-1
CASTPGDRDGYEQYF TGCGCCAGCACCCCCGGGGACAGGGATGGGTACGAGCAGTACTTC TRBV4-1 15 TRBD1 few TRBJ2-7